This T cell receptor (beta chain) was recovered during a study of blood T cells in healthy people across ages. A sample-barcoded 5' primer and a J-beta primer mix were used in a second PCR of about 7 to 12 cycles. Each CDR3 protein gets one entry after TCRdb re-called the 5' RACE reads with MiXCR. The table lists hundreds of thousands of distinct CDR3 sequences, 55% to 70% of them singletons. The V end lost 4 bases, the J end lost 8 bases, and 17 bases lay between the germline ends. Germline V gene lookup returns CDR1 LGHDT and CDR2 YNNKEL (reference sequence). The CDR3 is made up of 14 amino acids. The V call is TRBV3-1, the J call TRBJ1-2; D ambiguous. Sequencing was performed on blood. The TCR originated in a man aged 25 to 40 in good health. CDR3 in DNA: TGTGCCAGCAGCCCGACGATTGTGAACGTCGGCTACACCTTC. It translates to CASSPTIVNVGYTF.